One and the same sample provided the 3 T cell receptor beta chains below, sequenced in a study of early T cells in non-severe SARS-CoV-2 infection. TCRdb called the 5' RACE reads again in MiXCR, with one record for every CDR3 protein. The data contain 50,000 or so distinct CDR3 sequences, under 15% of them singletons. Sample: whole blood. All receptors derive from an adult who was a healthcare worker with PCR-confirmed SARS-CoV-2 infection or an uninfected control (not recorded which).

This clonotype was observed many times. This sequence joins TRBV6-6 and TRBJ1-1, with D tentatively TRBD1 (6 bases). CDR3 length: 16 amino acids. Trimming took off 4 bases at V and 5 bases at J, with 20 bases between the two ends. Germline loops: CDR1 MNHNY, CDR2 SVGAGI (reference sequence). The CDR3 sequence is CASSFPNGGRGTEAFF. CDR3 sequence (DNA): TGTGCCAGCAGTTTCCCCAACGGGGGCCGGGGGACTGAAGCTTTCTTT.

The table lists this clonotype with many counts. The chain links TRBV30 to TRBJ1-3, with TRBD1 matching 8 bases. Germline CDR1 GTSNPN, CDR2 SVGIG (reference sequence). V lost 3 bases, J lost 6 bases, and 4 bases stayed unmatched. This CDR3 is 13 amino acids long. CDR3: CAWRNRGLNTIYF. DNA of the CDR3: TGTGCCTGGAGGAACAGGGGGTTAAACACCATATATTTT.

This clonotype was picked up a small number of times. The CDR3 is CASSGRDRAYEQYF. The CDR3 DNA reads TGTGCCAGCAGCGGGCGAGATAGGGCCTACGAGCAGTACTTC. This chain uses TRBV11-1 with TRBJ2-7; D remains unclear. The CDR3 has 14 amino acids. CDR1 is SGHAT, CDR2 FQDESV, per germline (reference sequence). Trimming shortened V by 5 bases and J by 2 bases, and 13 bases separated the two germline ends.